This entry describes one TCR beta chain. The antigen remains undetermined. Primers: 60 Vbeta forward and 13 Jbeta reverse. This table comes from immunoSEQ multiplex PCR, and its TCRdb copy is limited to in-frame clones, with some not included. The sample yields 200,000 to 250,000 clones, approximately 81% seen once. The data were taken from a study of cytomegalovirus exposure and HLA in healthy donors. Across the whole study: The 100 million to 120 million unique TCR beta sequences, from about 190 million T cells, were found by an earlier analysis.

Study findings and constraints: Association with HLA alleles at 0.05 false discovery rate was found for about 17,000 TCR beta sequences in a later analysis. Per a prior analysis, the majority of TCR beta V segments were productive roughly 90% or roughly 30% of the time.

Trimming took off 6 bases at V and 1 base at J, with 15 bases between the two ends. CDR3 length equals 15 residues. Germline CDR1 reads SNHLY; CDR2 reads FYNNEI. Input material: PBMCs. This TCR was sampled from a girl aged 2 to 10 in good health and CMV-seronegative. The chain carries TRBV2 and TRBJ2-5; tentatively, D is TRBD2 (6 bases). The CDR3 nucleotides read TGTGCCAGCAGGTTGGGGGGTTGGGGCCAAGAGACCCAGTACTTC. This translates into CASRLGGWGQETQYF.